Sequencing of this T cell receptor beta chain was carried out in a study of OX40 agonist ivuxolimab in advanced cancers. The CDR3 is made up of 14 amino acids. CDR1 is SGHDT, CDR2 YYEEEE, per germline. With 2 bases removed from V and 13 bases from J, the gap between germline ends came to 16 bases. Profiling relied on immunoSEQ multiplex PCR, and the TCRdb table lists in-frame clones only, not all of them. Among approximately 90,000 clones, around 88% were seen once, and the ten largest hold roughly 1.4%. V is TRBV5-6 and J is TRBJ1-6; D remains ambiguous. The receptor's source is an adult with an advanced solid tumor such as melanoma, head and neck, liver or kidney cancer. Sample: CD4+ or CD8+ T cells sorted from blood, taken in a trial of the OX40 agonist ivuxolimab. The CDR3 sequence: CASSLGTDGRPLHF. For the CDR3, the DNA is TGTGCCAGCAGCTTAGGAACAGACGGCCGTCCCCTCCACTTT.